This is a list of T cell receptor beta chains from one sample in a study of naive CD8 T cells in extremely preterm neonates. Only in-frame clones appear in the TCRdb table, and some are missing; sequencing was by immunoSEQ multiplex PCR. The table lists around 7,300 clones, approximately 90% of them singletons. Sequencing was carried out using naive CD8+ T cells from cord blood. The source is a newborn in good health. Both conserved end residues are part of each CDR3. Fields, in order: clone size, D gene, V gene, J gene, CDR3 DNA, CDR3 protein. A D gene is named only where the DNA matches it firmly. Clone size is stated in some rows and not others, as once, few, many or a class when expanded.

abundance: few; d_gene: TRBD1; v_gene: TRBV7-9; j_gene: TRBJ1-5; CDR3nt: TGTGCCAGCAGCTTAGGGACAGGGGACAATCAGCCCCAGCATTTT; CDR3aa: CASSLGTGDNQPQHF
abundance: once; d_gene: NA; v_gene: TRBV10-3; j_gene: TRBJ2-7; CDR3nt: TGTGCCATCAGTGACAGCTACGAGCAGTACTTC; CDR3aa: CAISDSYEQYF
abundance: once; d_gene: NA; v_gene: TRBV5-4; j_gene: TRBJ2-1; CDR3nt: TGTGCCAGCAGCTTGGGAGATCTAGCTGCCAGCTCCTACAATGAGCAGTTCTTC; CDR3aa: CASSLGDLAASSYNEQFF
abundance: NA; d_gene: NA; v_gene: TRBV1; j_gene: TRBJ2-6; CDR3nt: TGCACCAGCAGTGAATCACGTTGTGCACAAAGTCGGGCCAACGTCCTGACTTTC; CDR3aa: CTSSESRCAQSRANVLTF
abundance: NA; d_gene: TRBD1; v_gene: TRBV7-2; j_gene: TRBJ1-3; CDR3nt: TGTGCCAGCAGCTCCGGGACAGGGGTATGGGACACCATATATTTT; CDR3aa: CASSSGTGVWDTIYF
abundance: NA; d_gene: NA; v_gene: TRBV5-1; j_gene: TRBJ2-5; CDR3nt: TGCGCCAGCAGCTATGGCGGTGGCGAGCGAGAGACCCAGTACTTC; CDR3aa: CASSYGGGERETQYF
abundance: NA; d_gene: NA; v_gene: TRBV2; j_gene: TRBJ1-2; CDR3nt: TGTGCCAGCATGGGCCGACGCTACACCTTC; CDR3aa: CASMGRRYTF
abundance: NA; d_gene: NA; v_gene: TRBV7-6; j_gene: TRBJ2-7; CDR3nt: TGTGCCAGCAGCCCGGGGACTTCGAGCTCCTACGAGCAGTACTTC; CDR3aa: CASSPGTSSSYEQYF
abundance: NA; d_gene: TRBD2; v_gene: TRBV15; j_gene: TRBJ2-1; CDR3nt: TGTGCCACCAGCAGATGGACTAGCGGGAGATCGAATGAGCAGTTCTTC; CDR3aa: CATSRWTSGRSNEQFF
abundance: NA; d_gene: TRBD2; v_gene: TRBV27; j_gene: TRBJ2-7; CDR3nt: TGTGCCAGCAGTTTCGGGGGAGGGGTGGGGGAGCAGTACTTC; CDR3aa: CASSFGGGVGEQYF
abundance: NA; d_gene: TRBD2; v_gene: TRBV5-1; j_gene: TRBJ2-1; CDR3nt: TGCGCCAGCAGCCGGACTAGCGGGGGGGCCCGGTACAATGAGCAGTTCTTC; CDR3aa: CASSRTSGGARYNEQFF
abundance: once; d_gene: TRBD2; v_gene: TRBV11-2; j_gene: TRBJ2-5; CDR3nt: TGTGCCAGCAGCCCTAGCGGGAGCGGAGGAGAGACCCAGTACTTC; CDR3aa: CASSPSGSGGETQYF
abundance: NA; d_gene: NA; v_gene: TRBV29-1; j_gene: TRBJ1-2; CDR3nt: TGCAGCGCGCGGGCGGATGGGAGGGATGGCTACACCTTC; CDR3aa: CSARADGRDGYTF
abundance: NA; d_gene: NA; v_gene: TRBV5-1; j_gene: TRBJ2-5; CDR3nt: TGCGCCAGCAGCTTGGACAACCAAGAGACCCAGTACTTC; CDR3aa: CASSLDNQETQYF
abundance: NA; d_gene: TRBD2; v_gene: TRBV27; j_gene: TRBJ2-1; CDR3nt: TGTGCCAGCAGTTTGGGCGGGAGCTCCTACAATGAGCAGTTCTTC; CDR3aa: CASSLGGSSYNEQFF
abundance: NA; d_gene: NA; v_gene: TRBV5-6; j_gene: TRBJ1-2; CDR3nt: TGTGCCAGCAGCCCTCCGACAGGTCGCTATGGCTACACCTTC; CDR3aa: CASSPPTGRYGYTF
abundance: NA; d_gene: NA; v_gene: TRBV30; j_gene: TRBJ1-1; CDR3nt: TGTGCCTGGAGTGTCAAAATGAACACTGAAGCTTTCTTT; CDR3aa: CAWSVKMNTEAFF
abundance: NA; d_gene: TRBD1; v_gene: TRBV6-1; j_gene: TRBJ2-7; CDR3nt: TGTGCCAGCAGTGCCGGGACAGGGGCCTACGAGCAGTACTTC; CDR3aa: CASSAGTGAYEQYF
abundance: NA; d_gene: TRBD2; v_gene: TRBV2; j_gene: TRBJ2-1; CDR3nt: TGTGCCAGCAGTAAGGGGACTAGCTATAAGTTCTTC; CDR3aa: CASSKGTSYKFF
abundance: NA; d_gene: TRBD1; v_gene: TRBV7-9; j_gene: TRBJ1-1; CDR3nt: TGTGCCAGCAGCCACCCCGGGACAGGGGGCAGCACTGAAGCTTTCTTT; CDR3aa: CASSHPGTGGSTEAFF